This T cell receptor beta chain was captured in a study of blood T cell repertoires in COVID-19. Study details: Sites across the United States, Italy and Spain contributed samples from acute and convalescent COVID-19. PBMCs, B-cell-depleted T cells, or T cells were the source of the cDNA or gDNA that made up the material.

Source study methods: Estimated nucleated cell counts came from reference gene primer amplification. Profiled with immunoSEQ multiplex PCR; TCRdb holds only in-frame clones, not every one. The DNA was the basis for D and trimming; V, J and clone size are from that table. The repertoire includes nearly 95,000 clones, about 89% of them detected once, and roughly 6.8% sits in the top ten. This CDR3 contains 15 residues. V gave up 7 bases and J gave up 0 bases, with 15 bases separating them. Germline V gene data show CDR1 as MNHEY and CDR2 as SVGAGI. J is TRBJ1-2 and V is TRBV6-5; possible D gene TRBD1, 5 bases. The sample taken for sequencing was peripheral blood. This receptor was obtained from a human donor with acute or convalescent COVID-19. The donor label of this sample is uncertain. The CDR3 reads CASTKGATANYGYTF. DNA of the CDR3: TGTGCCAGCACGAAAGGGGCCACCGCTAACTATGGCTACACCTTC.